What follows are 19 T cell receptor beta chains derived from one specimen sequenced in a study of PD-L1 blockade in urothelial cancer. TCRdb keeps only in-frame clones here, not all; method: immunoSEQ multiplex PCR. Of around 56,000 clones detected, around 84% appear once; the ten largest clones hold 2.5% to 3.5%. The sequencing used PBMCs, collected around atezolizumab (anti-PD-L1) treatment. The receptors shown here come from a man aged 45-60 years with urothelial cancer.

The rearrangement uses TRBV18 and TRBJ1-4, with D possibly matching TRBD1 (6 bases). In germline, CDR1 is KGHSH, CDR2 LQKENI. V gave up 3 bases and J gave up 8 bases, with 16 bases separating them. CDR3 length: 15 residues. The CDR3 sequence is CASSPRGHEGEKLFF. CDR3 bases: TGTGCCAGCTCACCCCGGGGACACGAAGGGGAAAAACTGTTTTTT.

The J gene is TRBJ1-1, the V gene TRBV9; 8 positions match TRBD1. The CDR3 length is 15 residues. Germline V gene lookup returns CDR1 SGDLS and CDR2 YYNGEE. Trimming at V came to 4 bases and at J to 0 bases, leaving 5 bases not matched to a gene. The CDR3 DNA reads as TGTGCCAGCAGCACTCGGACAGGGATGAACACTGAAGCTTTCTTT. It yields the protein CASSTRTGMNTEAFF.

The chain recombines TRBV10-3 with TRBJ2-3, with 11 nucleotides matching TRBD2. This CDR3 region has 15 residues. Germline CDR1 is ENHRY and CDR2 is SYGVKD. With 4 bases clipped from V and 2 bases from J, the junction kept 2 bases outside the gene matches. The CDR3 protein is CAISGLAGNTDTQYF. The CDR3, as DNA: TGTGCCATCAGTGGACTAGCGGGGAACACAGATACGCAGTATTTT.

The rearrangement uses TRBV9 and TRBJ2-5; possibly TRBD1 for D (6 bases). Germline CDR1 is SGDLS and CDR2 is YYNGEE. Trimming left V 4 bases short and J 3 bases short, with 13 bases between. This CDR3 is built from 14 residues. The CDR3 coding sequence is TGTGCCAGCAGCAAAATGGACAGCAAAGAGACCCAGTACTTC. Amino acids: CASSKMDSKETQYF.

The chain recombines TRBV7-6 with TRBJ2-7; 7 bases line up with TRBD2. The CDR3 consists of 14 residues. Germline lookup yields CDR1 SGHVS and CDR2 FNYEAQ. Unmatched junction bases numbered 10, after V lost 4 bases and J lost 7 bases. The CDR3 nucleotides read TGTGCCAGCAGCTCGGGACTACTTAGCGGGGAGCAGTACTTC. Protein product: CASSSGLLSGEQYF.

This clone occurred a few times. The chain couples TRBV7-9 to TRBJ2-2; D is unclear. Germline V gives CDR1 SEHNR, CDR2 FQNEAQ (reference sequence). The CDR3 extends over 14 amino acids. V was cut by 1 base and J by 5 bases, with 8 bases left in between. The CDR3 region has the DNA TGTGCCAGCAGCTTAGTAGTAGCAACCGGGGAGCTGTTTTTT. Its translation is CASSLVVATGELFF.

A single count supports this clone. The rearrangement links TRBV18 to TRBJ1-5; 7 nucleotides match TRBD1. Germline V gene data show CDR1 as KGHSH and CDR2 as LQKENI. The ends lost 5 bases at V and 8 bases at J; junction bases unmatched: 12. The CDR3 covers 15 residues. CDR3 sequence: CASSAHRGRGEPQHF. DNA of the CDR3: TGTGCCAGCTCAGCACACAGGGGACGAGGGGAGCCCCAGCATTTT.

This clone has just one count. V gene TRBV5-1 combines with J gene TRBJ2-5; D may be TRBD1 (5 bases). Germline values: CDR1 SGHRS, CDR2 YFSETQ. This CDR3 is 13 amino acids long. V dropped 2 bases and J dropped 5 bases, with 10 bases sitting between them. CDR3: CASSLGDLETQYF. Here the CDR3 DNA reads TGCGCCAGCAGCTTAGGGGATCTGGAGACCCAGTACTTC.

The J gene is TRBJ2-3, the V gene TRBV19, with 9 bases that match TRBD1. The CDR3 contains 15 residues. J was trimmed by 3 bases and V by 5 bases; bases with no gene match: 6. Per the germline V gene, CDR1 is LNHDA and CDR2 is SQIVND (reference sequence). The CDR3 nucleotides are TGTGCCAGTAGTCCAGGGACAGGGCGGACAGATACGCAGTATTTT. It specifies CASSPGTGRTDTQYF. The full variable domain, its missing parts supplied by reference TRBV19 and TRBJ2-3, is DGGITQSPKYLFRKEGQNVTLSCEQNLNHDAMYWYRQDPGQGLRLIYYSQIVNDFQKGDIAEGYSVSREKKESFPLTVTSAQKNPTAFYLCASSPGTGRTDTQYFGPGTRLTVL.

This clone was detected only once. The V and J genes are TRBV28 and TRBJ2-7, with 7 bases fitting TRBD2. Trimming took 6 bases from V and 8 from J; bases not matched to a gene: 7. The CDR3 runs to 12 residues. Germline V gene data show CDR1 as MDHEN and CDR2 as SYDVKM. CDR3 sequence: CASRPETSKQYF. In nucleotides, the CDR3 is TGTGCCAGCAGGCCGGAGACTAGCAAGCAGTACTTC.

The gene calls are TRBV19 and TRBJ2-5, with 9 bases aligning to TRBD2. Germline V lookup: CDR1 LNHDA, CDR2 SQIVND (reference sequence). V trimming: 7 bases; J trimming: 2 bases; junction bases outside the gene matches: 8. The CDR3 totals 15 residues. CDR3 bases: TGTGCCAGTAAGAGTGTAGCGGGGGCTCAAGAGACCCAGTACTTC. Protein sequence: CASKSVAGAQETQYF.

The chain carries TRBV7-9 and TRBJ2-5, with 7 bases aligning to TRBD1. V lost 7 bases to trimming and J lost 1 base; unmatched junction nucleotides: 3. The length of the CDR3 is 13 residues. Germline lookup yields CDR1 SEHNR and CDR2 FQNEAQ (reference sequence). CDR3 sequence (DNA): TGTGCCAGCAACAGGGACAGCCAAGAGACCCAGTACTTC. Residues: CASNRDSQETQYF.

The CDR3 DNA follows: TGTGCCAGCAGTTTAGCAGACAGTCGCTATGGCTACACCTTC. This gives the protein CASSLADSRYGYTF. The V and J genes are TRBV27 and TRBJ1-2; D possibly corresponds to TRBD1 (5 bases). The length of the CDR3 is 14 residues. Trimming stripped 2 bases from V and 4 bases from J, with 11 bases between. Germline CDR1 reads MNHEY; CDR2 reads SMNVEV (reference sequence).

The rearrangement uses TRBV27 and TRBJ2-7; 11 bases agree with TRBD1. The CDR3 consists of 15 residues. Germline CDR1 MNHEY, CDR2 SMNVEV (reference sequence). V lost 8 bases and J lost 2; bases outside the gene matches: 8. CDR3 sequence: CASGPGTGGPYEQYF. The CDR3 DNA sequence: TGTGCCAGCGGCCCCGGGACAGGGGGTCCCTACGAGCAGTACTTC.

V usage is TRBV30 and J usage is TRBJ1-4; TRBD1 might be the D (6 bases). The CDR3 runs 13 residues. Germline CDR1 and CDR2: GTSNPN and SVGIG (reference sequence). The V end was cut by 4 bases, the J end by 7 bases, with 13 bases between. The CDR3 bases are TGTGCCTGGACGGCAGGGGCGGGTGAAAAACTGTTTTTT. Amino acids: CAWTAGAGEKLFF.

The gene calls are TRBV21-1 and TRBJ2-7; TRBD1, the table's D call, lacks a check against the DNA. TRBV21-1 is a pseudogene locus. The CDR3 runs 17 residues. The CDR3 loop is CASSPRSQDTNVYEQYF. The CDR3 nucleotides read TGTGCCAGCAGCCCCCGCTCCCAGGATACGAATGTCTACGAGCAGTACTTC.

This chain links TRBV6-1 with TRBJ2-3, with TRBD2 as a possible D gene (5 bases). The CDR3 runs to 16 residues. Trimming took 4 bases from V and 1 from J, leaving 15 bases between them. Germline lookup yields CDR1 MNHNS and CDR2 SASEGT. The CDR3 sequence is CASSARWEKGTDTQYF. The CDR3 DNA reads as TGTGCCAGCAGTGCCCGCTGGGAGAAGGGCACAGATACGCAGTATTTT.

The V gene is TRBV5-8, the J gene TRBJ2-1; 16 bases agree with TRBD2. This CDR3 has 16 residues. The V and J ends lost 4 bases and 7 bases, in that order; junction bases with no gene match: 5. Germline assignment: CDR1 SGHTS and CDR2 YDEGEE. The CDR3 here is CASSGLGLAGGNEQFF. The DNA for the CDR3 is TGTGCCAGCAGCGGATTGGGACTAGCGGGAGGGAATGAGCAGTTCTTC.

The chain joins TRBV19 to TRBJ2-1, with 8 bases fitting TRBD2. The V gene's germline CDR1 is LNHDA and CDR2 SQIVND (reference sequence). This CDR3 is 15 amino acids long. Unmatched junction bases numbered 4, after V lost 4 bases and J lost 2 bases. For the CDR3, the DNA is TGTGCCAGTAGTAGAGCGGGAGCCCCCTACAATGAGCAGTTCTTC. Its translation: CASSRAGAPYNEQFF.